This TCR beta chain was captured in a study of cytomegalovirus exposure and HLA in healthy donors. Findings of the study overall: It was in a later analysis that TCR association rates were seen to vary by HLA locus, highest for DRB1 and lowest for HLA-C.

A word on this clone: Its target is unknown.

CDR1 and CDR2 (germline): SQVTM, ANQGSEA. V shed 6 bases and J shed 5 bases, with 16 bases lying between them. This CDR3 is 14 amino acids long. Primers for the PCR totalled 60 Vbeta and 13 Jbeta. Data came from immunoSEQ multiplex PCR; TCRdb stores just in-frame clones and leaves some out. The sample has roughly 140,000 clones, about 75% seen once. Sequences were obtained from PBMCs. The V gene is TRBV29-1, the J gene TRBJ1-4; D not resolved. This clonotype was sampled from a man in his 60s in good health and CMV-seronegative. The CDR3 nucleotides are TGCAGCGTCGACGGAGGGCTGATAAATGAAAAACTGTTTTTT. Translated, it gives CSVDGGLINEKLFF.